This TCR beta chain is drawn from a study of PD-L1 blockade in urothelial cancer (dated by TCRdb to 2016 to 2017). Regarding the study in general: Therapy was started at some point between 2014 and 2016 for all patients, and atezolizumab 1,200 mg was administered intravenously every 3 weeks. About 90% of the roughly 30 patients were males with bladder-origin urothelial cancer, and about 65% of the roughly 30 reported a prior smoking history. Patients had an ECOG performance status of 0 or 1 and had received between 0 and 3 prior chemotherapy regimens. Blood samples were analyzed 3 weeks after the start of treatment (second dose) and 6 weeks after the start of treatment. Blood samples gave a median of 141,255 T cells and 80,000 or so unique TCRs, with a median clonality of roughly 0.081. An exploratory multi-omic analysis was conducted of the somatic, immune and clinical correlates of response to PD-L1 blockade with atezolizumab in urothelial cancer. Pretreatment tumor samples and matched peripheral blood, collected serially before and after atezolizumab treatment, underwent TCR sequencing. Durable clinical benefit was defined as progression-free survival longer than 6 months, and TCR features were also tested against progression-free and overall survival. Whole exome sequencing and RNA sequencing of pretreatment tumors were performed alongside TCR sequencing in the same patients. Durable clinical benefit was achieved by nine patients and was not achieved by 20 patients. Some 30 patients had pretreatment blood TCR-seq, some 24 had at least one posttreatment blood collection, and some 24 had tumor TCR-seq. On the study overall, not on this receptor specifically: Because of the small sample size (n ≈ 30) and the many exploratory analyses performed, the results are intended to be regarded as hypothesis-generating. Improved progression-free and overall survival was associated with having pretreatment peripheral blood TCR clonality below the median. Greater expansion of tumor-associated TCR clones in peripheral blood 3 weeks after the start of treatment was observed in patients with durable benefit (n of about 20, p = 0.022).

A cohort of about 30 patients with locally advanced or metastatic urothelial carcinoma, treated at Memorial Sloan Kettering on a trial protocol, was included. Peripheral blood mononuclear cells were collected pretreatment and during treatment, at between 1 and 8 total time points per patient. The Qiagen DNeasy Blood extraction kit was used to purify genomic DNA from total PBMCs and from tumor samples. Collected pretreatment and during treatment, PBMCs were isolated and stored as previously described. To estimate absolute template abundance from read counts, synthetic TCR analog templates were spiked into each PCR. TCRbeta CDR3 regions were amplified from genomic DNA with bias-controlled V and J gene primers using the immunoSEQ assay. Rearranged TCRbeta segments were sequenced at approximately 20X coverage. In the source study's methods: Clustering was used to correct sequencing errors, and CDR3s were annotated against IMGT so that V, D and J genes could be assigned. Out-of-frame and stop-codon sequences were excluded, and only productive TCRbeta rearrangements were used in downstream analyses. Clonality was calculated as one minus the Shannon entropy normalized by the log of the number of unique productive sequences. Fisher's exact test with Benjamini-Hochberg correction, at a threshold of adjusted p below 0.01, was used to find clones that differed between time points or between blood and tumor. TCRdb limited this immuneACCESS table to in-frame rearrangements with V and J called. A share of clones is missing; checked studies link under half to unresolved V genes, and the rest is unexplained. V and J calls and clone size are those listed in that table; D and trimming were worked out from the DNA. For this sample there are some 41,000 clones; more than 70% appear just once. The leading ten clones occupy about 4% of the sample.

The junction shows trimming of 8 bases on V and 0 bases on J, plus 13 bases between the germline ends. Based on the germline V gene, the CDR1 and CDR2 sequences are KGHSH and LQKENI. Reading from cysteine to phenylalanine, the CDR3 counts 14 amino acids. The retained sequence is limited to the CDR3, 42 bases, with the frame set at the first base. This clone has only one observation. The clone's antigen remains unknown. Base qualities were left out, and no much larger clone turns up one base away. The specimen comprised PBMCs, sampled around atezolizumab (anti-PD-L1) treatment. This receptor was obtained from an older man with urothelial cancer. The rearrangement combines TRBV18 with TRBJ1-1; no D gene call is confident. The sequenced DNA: TGTGCCAGCCGTTCGGCGGTGGTGAACACTGAAGCTTTCTTT. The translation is CASRSAVVNTEAFF.